Given below is one T cell receptor beta chain in context. No antigen is known for it. This specimen belongs to a study of beta chain features in type 1 diabetes. Study-level results: Patients with Type 1 diabetes showed moderately but significantly shorter TCRB CDR3s in all four CD4+ subsets.

Expressed TCRB transcripts got sequenced, as all isolated RNA was reverse transcribed. The protocol was immunoSEQ multiplex PCR, while the TCRdb copy is restricted to in-frame clones and leaves out a portion. In the table there are 600,000 to 750,000 clones, around 12% of which are singletons. The receptor was derived from a man aged 25 to 40 with type 1 diabetes. The sequenced material came from naive CD4+ T cells from blood.

The CDR3 region is CAWSGPRTDSHGYTF. For the CDR3, the DNA is TGTGCCTGGAGTGGCCCGAGGACGGACAGTCATGGCTACACCTTC. The chain carries TRBV30 and TRBJ1-2, with D maybe TRBD1 (6 bases). The CDR3 is 15 amino acids. V dropped 1 base and J dropped 6 bases, with 18 bases sitting between them. The V gene's germline CDR1 is GTSNPN and CDR2 SVGIG (reference sequence). The whole variable domain, filled in from reference TRBV30 and TRBJ1-2, reads SQTIHQWPATLVQPVGSPLSLECTVEGTSNPNLYWYRQAAGRGLQLLFYSVGIGQISSEVPQNLSASRPQDRQFILSSKKLLLSDSGFYLCAWSGPRTDSHGYTFGSGTRLTVV.